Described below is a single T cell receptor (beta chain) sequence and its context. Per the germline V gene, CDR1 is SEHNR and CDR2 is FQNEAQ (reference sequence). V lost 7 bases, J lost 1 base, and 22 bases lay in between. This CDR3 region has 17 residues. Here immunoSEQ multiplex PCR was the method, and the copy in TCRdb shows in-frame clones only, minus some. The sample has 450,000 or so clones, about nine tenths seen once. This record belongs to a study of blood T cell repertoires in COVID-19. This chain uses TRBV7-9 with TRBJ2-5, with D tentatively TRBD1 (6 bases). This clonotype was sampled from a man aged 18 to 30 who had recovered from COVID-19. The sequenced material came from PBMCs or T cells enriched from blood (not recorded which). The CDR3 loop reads CASIPGQGSWGQETQYF. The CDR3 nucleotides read TGTGCCAGCATCCCAGGGCAGGGGTCATGGGGCCAAGAGACCCAGTACTTC.